These 22 T cell receptor beta chains came from one sample sequenced in a study of shared clonotypes between healthy human individuals. The repertoire was sequenced with immunoSEQ multiplex PCR; TCRdb's copy has only in-frame clones and lacks some. This sample carries around 2,000,000 clones, about 94% of them seen once, and the ten largest clones take 0.9% to 1.3%. Terminally differentiated effector memory CD45RA+ cells were excluded by CCR7 positive selection of CD45RO-negative cells. Sequencing used naive CD8+ T cells sorted from blood. All receptors come from a man aged 18 to 30 in good health.

J is TRBJ1-1 and V is TRBV5-1; D unclear. The CDR3 totals 14 residues. Looked up from germline, CDR1 is SGHRS and CDR2 is YFSETQ. V was trimmed by 0 bases and J by 4 bases, leaving 10 bases between them. The CDR3 DNA reads TGCGCCAGCAGCTTGGACCGGTCGACCACTGAAGCTTTCTTT. Translation gives CASSLDRSTTEAFF.

The V and J genes are TRBV27 and TRBJ1-5; no reliable D call. The CDR3 runs to 13 residues. CDR1 is MNHEY, CDR2 SMNVEV, per germline (reference sequence). Trimming took 5 bases from V and 10 from J, leaving 15 bases between them. CDR3 residues: CASSPPARVPQHF. The CDR3 nucleotides read TGTGCCAGCAGTCCACCCGCGAGGGTACCCCAGCATTTT.

The rearrangement joins TRBV6-6 to TRBJ2-5; weak D call: TRBD2 (6 bases). V lost 2 bases and J lost 2, with 15 bases in between. The CDR3 loop spans 16 amino acids. Germline V gene lookup returns CDR1 MNHNY and CDR2 SVGAGI (reference sequence). The CDR3 loop is CASSYGREESQETQYF. CDR3 coding DNA: TGTGCCAGCAGTTACGGCAGGGAGGAAAGTCAAGAGACCCAGTACTTC.

The CDR3 coding sequence is TGTGCCAGCAGCTTATCCGCGAATGAAGCTTTCTTT. Amino acid sequence: CASSLSANEAFF. This chain joins TRBV13 and TRBJ1-1; no firm D call. Germline CDR1 reads PRHDT; CDR2 reads FYEKMQ (reference sequence). Trimming shortened V by 2 bases and J by 7 bases, and 8 bases separated the two germline ends. The CDR3 totals 12 residues.

This rearrangement joins TRBV6-1 to TRBJ1-2; D uncertain. Per germline, CDR1 MNHNS and CDR2 SASEGT. The CDR3 consists of 13 residues. Trimming removed 3 bases from V and 0 bases from J, with 5 bases in between. The CDR3 DNA reads TGTGCCAGCAGTGATGGACCTAACTATGGCTACACCTTC. Translated, it gives CASSDGPNYGYTF.

This clone was found a few times. The rearrangement joins TRBV7-9 to TRBJ1-6; D uncertain. The CDR3 totals 16 residues. Trimming took off 4 bases at V and 0 bases at J, with 10 bases between the two ends. CDR1 and CDR2 (germline): SEHNR, FQNEAQ (reference sequence). In DNA, the CDR3 is TGTGCCAGCAGCTCGACCGGGATCTCCTATAATTCACCCCTCCACTTT. Protein sequence: CASSSTGISYNSPLHF.

This clone showed up just once. This chain links TRBV6-1 with TRBJ1-1; the D is unclear. There are 13 residues in the CDR3. Germline values: CDR1 MNHNS, CDR2 SASEGT. The ends were cut back, 1 base at V and 3 bases at J, with 6 bases in the middle. The CDR3 protein is CASSEVAYTEAFF. CDR3 DNA: TGTGCCAGCAGTGAAGTAGCCTACACTGAAGCTTTCTTT.

The J gene is TRBJ2-7, the V gene TRBV2; D may be TRBD1 or TRBD2 (5 bases each). The CDR3 extends over 14 amino acids. Trimming shortened V by 6 bases and J by 2 bases, and 14 bases separated the two germline ends. Per the germline V gene, CDR1 is SNHLY and CDR2 is FYNNEI. CDR3 DNA: TGTGCCAGCAGGACCGGGACCGTGACCTACGAGCAGTACTTC. Its translation: CASRTGTVTYEQYF.

The J gene is TRBJ2-2, the V gene TRBV6-6, with TRBD1 as a possible D gene (6 bases). CDR3 length equals 14 residues. Germline V gives CDR1 MNHNY, CDR2 SVGAGI (reference sequence). V lost 7 bases and J lost 6, with 15 bases in between. CDR3 nucleotide sequence: TGTGCCAGCAAAGGACAGTCAGGGGCCGGGGAGCTGTTTTTT. This translates into CASKGQSGAGELFF.

V gene TRBV5-4 combines with J gene TRBJ2-3; 7 bases fit TRBD2. CDR1 and CDR2 from the germline V gene are SGHNT and YYREEE (reference sequence). The CDR3 extends over 16 amino acids. V was pared by 3 bases and J by 3 bases, with 10 bases of the junction left unmatched. The CDR3: CASSSVGVAGTDTQYF. CDR3 DNA: TGTGCCAGCAGCTCCGTAGGGGTAGCGGGTACAGATACGCAGTATTTT.

V is TRBV30 and J is TRBJ2-1; no firm D call. CDR3 length equals 12 residues. The ends were cut back, 3 bases at V and 8 bases at J, with 11 bases in the middle. The germline gives CDR1 GTSNPN, CDR2 SVGIG (reference sequence). The CDR3 sequence: CAWRSPWDEQFF. The CDR3 coding sequence is TGTGCCTGGAGGTCCCCTTGGGATGAGCAGTTCTTC.

The chain couples TRBV30 to TRBJ2-1; 7 bases are a match to TRBD1. V shed 7 bases and J 6 bases; nucleotides not matched to a gene: 6. Germline assignment: CDR1 GTSNPN and CDR2 SVGIG (reference sequence). This CDR3 spans 12 amino acids. The CDR3 nucleotides are TGTGCCTCAGAACAGGGGACCAATGAGCAGTTCTTC. Translated, it gives CASEQGTNEQFF.

This clone showed up just once. This chain connects TRBV10-2 to TRBJ2-1; 8 bases are a match to TRBD2. The germline gives CDR1 WSHSY, CDR2 SAAADI. With V trimmed by 2 bases and J by 6 bases, 12 bases remained unmatched. The CDR3 runs to 17 residues. This chain's CDR3 is CASSEGGSGKIFNEQFF. For the CDR3, the DNA is TGCGCCAGCAGTGAGGGGGGTAGCGGGAAGATTTTCAATGAGCAGTTCTTC.

The chain has TRBV28 and TRBJ2-7; tentatively, D is TRBD1 (6 bases). The CDR3 runs to 15 residues. Germline CDR1 reads MDHEN; CDR2 reads SYDVKM. Trimming left V 5 bases short and J 7 bases short, with 21 bases between. CDR3 sequence (DNA): TGTGCCAGCAGTCCCCAGGACAGCCCATTTTTAGAGCAGTACTTC. This sequence encodes CASSPQDSPFLEQYF.

This chain links TRBV7-9 with TRBJ2-7; D may match TRBD1 or TRBD2 (5 bases each). Trimming removed 3 bases at V and 5 bases at J, with 11 bases between. The CDR3 length is 13 residues. Germline CDR1 and CDR2: SEHNR and FQNEAQ (reference sequence). The CDR3 sequence: CASSLGRDHEQYF. The CDR3 coding sequence is TGTGCCAGCAGCTTGGGCAGGGACCACGAGCAGTACTTC.

V and J are TRBV6-4 and TRBJ2-2, with 10 bases that match TRBD1. Trimming took 6 bases from V and 4 from J; bases not matched to a gene: 8. The CDR3 loop spans 16 amino acids. Germline CDR1 MRHNA, CDR2 SNTAGT. The CDR3 DNA reads as TGTGCCAGCAGAGAGCGACAGGGGGCGGGCACCGGGGAGCTGTTTTTT. Its translation: CASRERQGAGTGELFF.

This clone was recorded only once. The chain employs TRBV18 and TRBJ2-7; TRBD2 matches at 8 bases. CDR3 length: 15 residues. The germline V gene has CDR1 KGHSH and CDR2 LQKENI. J lost 2 bases, V lost 3 bases, and 6 bases had no gene match. CDR3 sequence reads: CASSPSREVTYEQYF. The CDR3, as DNA: TGTGCCAGCTCACCTTCGCGGGAGGTCACCTACGAGCAGTACTTC.

The V gene is TRBV13, the J gene TRBJ2-7; possible D gene TRBD1, 6 bases. The CDR3 length is 15 residues. Looked up from germline, CDR1 is PRHDT and CDR2 is FYEKMQ (reference sequence). The V and J ends lost 3 bases and 2 bases respectively, with 14 bases between them. CDR3 region: CASSFQEQGAYEQYF. CDR3 nucleotides: TGTGCCAGCAGCTTTCAGGAACAGGGTGCCTACGAGCAGTACTTC.

In the case of this clone: The identical CDR3 is also encoded by other nucleotide sequences in the sample. The V and J genes are TRBV2 and TRBJ2-7, with 7 bases identical to TRBD1. The length of the CDR3 is 14 residues. Per germline, CDR1 SNHLY and CDR2 FYNNEI. V trimming: 4 bases; J trimming: 0 bases; junction bases outside the gene matches: 3. The CDR3 region is CASSGQGISYEQYF. As DNA, the CDR3 is TGTGCCAGCAGTGGACAGGGAATCTCCTACGAGCAGTACTTC.

The chain combines TRBV29-1 with TRBJ1-3; D unclear. This CDR3 has 15 residues. Trimming removed 2 bases at V and 0 bases at J, with 11 bases between. Germline CDR1 reads SQVTM; CDR2 reads ANQGSEA. The CDR3 sequence: CSVEISVLSGNTIYF. The CDR3 DNA sequence: TGCAGCGTTGAAATCTCAGTACTCTCTGGAAACACCATATATTTT.

This chain joins TRBV7-9 and TRBJ2-1, with TRBD2 matching over 12 bases. Germline CDR1 reads SEHNR; CDR2 reads FQNEAQ (reference sequence). V lost 2 bases to trimming and J lost 5 bases; unmatched junction nucleotides: 10. The CDR3 contains 18 residues. In DNA, the CDR3 is TGTGCCAGCAGCTTATCGAAACTAGCGGGAGGTACTCACAATGAGCAGTTCTTC. This gives the protein CASSLSKLAGGTHNEQFF. Variable domain in full (rest from reference TRBV7-9 and TRBJ2-1): DTGVSQNPRHKITKRGQNVTFRCDPISEHNRLYWYRQTLGQGPEFLTYFQNEAQLEKSRLLSDRFSAERPKGSFSTLEIQRTEQGDSAMYLCASSLSKLAGGTHNEQFFGPGTRLTVL.

The chain has TRBV4-2 and TRBJ2-5; 7 bases map to TRBD1. V dropped 3 bases and J dropped 1; count of bases not matched to a gene: 2. This CDR3 region has 14 residues. Germline CDR1 is LGHNA and CDR2 is YNFKEQ. CDR3 sequence reads: CASSQTGSQETQYF. The CDR3 nucleotides read TGTGCCAGCAGCCAGACAGGGAGCCAAGAGACCCAGTACTTC.